The present TCR beta chain was sequenced within a study of radiation and T cells in renal cell carcinoma. Time point of the sample: baseline pretreatment blood. The treatment was: 15 Gy SBRT to primary tumor, nephrectomy 4 weeks later. V was pared by 0 bases and J by 3 bases, with 14 bases between. Germline CDR1 reads SEHNR; CDR2 reads FQNEAQ (reference sequence). This CDR3 is built from 16 residues. Measured with immunoSEQ multiplex PCR; TCRdb has only the in-frame clones, and not every one. The sample records under 65,000 clones, 65% to 80% being singletons. The V and J genes are TRBV7-9 and TRBJ1-2, with TRBD1 as a possible D gene (6 bases). Sequencing was performed on blood, taken from a patient whose treatment included radiotherapy and nephrectomy. The source is a man between 60 and 75 years old with renal cell carcinoma. CDR3 DNA sequence: TGTGCCAGCAGCTTAGCAGGGGGTATTAACCACTATGGCTACACCTTC. Amino acids: CASSLAGGINHYGYTF.